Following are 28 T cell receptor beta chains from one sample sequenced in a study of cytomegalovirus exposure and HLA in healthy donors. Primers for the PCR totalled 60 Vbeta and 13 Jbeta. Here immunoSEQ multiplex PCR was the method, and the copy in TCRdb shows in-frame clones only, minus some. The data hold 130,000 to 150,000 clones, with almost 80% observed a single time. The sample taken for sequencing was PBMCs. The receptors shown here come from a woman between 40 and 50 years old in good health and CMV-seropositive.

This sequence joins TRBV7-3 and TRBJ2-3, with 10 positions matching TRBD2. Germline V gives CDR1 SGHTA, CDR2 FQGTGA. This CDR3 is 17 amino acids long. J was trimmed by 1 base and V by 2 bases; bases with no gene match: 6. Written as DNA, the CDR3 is TGTGCCAGCAGCTTAGGTCTTCTAGCGGGGGGCACAGATACGCAGTATTTT. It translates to CASSLGLLAGGTDTQYF.

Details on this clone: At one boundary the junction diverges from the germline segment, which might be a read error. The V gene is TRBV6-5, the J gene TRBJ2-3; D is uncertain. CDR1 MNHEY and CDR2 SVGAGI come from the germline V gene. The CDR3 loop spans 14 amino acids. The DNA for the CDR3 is TGTGCCAGCAGTTTAGGATACCGCACAGATACACAGTATTTT. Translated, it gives CASSLGYRTDTQYF.

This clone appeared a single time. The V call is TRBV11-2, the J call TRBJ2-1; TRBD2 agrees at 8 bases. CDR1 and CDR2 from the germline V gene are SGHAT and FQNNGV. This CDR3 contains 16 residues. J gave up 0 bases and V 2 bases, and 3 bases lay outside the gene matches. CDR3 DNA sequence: TGTGCCAGCAGCTTACGGGCGGGGGGCTCCTACAATGAGCAGTTCTTC. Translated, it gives CASSLRAGGSYNEQFF.

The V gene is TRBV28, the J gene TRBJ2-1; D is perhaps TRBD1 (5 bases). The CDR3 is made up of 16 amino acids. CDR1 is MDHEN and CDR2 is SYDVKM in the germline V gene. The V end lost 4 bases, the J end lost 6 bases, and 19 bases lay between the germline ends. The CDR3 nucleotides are TGTGCCAGCAGTTCCCCCGCCTGGGGCAAAGGCAATGAGCAGTTCTTC. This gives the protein CASSSPAWGKGNEQFF.

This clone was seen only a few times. This CDR3 reads CASRGGARYEQYF. DNA of the CDR3: TGTGCCAGCAGAGGGGGGGCGAGGTACGAGCAGTACTTC. The rearrangement uses TRBV6-5 and TRBJ2-7; tentatively, D is TRBD2 (7 bases). Germline V gene data show CDR1 as MNHEY and CDR2 as SVGAGI. The CDR3 loop spans 13 amino acids. Deletions cut 6 bases from V and 4 bases from J, with 13 bases between.

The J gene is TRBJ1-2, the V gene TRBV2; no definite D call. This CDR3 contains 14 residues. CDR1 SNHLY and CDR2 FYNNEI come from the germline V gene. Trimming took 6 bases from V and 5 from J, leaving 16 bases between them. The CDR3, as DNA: TGTGCCAGCAGGGGAGAGACGGACCAGTATGGCTACACCTTC. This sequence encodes CASRGETDQYGYTF.

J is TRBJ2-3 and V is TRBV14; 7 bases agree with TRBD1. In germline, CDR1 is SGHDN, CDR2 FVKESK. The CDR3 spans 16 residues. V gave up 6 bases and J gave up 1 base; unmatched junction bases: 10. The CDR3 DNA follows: TGTGCCAGCAGACCGACAGGGACAGACGGCACAGATACGCAGTATTTT. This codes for CASRPTGTDGTDTQYF.

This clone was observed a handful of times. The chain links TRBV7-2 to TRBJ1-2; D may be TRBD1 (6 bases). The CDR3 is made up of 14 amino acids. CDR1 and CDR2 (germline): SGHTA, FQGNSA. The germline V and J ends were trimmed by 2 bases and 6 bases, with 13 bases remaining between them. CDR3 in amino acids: CASSLSGQTNGYTF. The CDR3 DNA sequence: TGTGCCAGCAGCTTAAGCGGACAGACGAATGGCTACACCTTC.

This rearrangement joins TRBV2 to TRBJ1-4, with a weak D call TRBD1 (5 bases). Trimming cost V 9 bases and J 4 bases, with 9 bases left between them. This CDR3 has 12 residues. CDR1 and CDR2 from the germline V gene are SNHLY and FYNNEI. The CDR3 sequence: CASRQLNEKLFF. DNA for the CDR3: TGTGCCAGTAGACAGCTTAATGAAAAACTGTTTTTT.

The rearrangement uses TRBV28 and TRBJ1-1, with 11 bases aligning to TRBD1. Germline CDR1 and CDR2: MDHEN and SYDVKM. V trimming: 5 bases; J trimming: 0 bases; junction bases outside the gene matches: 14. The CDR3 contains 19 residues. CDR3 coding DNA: TGTGCCAGCAGTCGCCCATCCGGGACAGGGGGTACTATGAACACTGAAGCTTTCTTT. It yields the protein CASSRPSGTGGTMNTEAFF.

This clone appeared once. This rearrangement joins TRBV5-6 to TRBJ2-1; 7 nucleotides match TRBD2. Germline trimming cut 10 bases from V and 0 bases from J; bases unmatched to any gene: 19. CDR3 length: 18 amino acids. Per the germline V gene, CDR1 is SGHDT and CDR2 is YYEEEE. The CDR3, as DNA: TGTGCCCGCCCCTGGGGGAAGCGGGGTATTAGCTCCTACAATGAGCAGTTCTTC. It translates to CARPWGKRGISSYNEQFF.

The CDR3: CASSQGAPPNQPQHF. The DNA of the CDR3 is TGTGCCAGCAGTCAGGGGGCGCCCCCCAATCAGCCCCAGCATTTT. The chain employs TRBV2 and TRBJ1-5; TRBD1 matches 8 bases. Germline values: CDR1 SNHLY, CDR2 FYNNEI. V was pared by 5 bases and J by 3 bases, with 6 bases of the junction left unmatched. The CDR3 loop spans 15 amino acids.

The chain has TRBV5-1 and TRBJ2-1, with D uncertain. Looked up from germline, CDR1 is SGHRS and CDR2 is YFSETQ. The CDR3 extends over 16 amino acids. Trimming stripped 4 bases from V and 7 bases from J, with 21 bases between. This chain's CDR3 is CASSLPLAGDFNEQFF. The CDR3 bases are TGCGCCAGCAGCCTGCCCTTGGCAGGTGATTTTAATGAGCAGTTCTTC.

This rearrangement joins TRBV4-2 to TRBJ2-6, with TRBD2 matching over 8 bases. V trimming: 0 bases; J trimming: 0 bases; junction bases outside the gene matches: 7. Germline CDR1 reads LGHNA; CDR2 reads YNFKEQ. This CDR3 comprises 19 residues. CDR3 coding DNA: TGTGCCAGCAGCCAAGACCTCGGACTAGCCTTCTCTGGGGCCAACGTCCTGACTTTC. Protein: CASSQDLGLAFSGANVLTF.

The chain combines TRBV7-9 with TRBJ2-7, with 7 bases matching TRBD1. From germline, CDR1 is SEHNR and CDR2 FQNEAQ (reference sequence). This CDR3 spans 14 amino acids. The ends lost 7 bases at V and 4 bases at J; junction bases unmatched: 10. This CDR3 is CASTLPDRAYEQYF. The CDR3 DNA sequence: TGTGCCAGCACCCTGCCTGACAGGGCTTACGAGCAGTACTTC.

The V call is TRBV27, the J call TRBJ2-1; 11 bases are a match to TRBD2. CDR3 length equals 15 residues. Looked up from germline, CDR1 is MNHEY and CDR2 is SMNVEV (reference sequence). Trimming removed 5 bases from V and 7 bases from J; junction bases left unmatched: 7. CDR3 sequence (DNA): TGTGCCAGCAGTCCGTTAGCGGGGGGGATGAATGAGCAGTTCTTC. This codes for CASSPLAGGMNEQFF.

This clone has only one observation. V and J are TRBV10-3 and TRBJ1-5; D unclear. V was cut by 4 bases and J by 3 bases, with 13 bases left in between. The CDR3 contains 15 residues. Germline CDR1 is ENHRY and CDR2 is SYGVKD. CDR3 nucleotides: TGTGCCATCAGTGCGGGGTGGCAGGACAATCAGCCCCAGCATTTT. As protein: CAISAGWQDNQPQHF.

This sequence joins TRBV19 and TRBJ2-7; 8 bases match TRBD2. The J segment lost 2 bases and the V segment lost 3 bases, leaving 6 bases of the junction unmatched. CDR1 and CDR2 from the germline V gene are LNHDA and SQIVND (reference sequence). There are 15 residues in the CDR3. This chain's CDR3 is CASSILGGGPYEQYF. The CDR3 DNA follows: TGTGCCAGTAGTATTCTGGGCGGGGGGCCCTACGAGCAGTACTTC.

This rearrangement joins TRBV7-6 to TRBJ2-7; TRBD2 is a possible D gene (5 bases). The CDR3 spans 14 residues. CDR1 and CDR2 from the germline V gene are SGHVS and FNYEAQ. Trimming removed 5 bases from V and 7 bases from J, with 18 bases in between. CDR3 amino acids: CASSLEGGFGEQYF. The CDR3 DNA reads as TGTGCCAGCAGCCTCGAGGGCGGGTTTGGGGAGCAGTACTTC.

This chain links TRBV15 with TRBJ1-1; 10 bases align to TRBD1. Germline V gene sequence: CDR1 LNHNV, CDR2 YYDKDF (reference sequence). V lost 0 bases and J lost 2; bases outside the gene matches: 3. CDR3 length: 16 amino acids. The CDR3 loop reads CATSRDRTGGNTEAFF. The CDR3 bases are TGTGCCACCAGCAGAGATCGGACAGGGGGAAACACTGAAGCTTTCTTT. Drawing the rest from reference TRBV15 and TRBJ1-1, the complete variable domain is DAMVIQNPRYQVTQFGKPVTLSCSQTLNHNVMYWYQQKSSQAPKLLFHYYDKDFNNEADTPDNFQSRRPNTSFCFLDIRSPGLGDTAMYLCATSRDRTGGNTEAFFGQGTRLTVV.

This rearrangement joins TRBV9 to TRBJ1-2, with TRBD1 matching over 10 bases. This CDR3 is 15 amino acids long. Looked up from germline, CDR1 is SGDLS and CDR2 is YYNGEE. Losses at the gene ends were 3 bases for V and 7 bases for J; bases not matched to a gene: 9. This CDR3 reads CASSELGQGYAGYTF. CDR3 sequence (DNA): TGTGCCAGCAGCGAATTGGGACAGGGGTACGCTGGCTACACCTTC.

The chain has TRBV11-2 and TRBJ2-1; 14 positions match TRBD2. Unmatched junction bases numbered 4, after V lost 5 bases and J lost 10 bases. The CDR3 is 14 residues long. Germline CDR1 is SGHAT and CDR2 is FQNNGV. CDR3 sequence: CASSPGLAGVEQFF. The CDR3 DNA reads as TGTGCCAGCAGCCCGGGACTAGCGGGGGTCGAGCAGTTCTTC.

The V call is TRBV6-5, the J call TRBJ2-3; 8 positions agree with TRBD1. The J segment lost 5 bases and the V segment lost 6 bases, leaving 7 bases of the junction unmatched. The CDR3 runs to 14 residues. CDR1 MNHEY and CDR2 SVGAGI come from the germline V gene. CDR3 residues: CASRPGQGKDTQYF. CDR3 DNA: TGTGCCAGCAGGCCCGGACAGGGCAAAGATACGCAGTATTTT.

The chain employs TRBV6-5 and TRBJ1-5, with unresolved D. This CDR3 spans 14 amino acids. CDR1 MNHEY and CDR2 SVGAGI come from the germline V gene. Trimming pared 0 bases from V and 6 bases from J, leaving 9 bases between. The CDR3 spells CASSYSSGVQPQHF. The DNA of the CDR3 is TGTGCCAGCAGTTACTCGTCGGGTGTTCAGCCCCAGCATTTT.

The CDR3 DNA reads TGTGCCAGTAGTTCTGGGGCGGGGGAGCAGGGGACCCAGTACTTC. Its translation: CASSSGAGEQGTQYF. The chain combines TRBV19 with TRBJ2-5; 7 nucleotides line up with TRBD2. J lost 7 bases, V lost 5 bases, and 13 bases had no gene match. Germline V gene sequence: CDR1 LNHDA, CDR2 SQIVND (reference sequence). The CDR3 contains 15 residues.

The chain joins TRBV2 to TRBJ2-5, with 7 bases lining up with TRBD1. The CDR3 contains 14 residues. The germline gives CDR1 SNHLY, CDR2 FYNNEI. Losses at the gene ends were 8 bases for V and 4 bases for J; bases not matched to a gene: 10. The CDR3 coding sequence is TGTGCCAGCCGACCTTCGACAGGGAGAGAGACCCAGTACTTC. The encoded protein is CASRPSTGRETQYF.

The CDR3 bases are TGTGCCAGCAGCTTTGGGGGGTCCACAGATACGCAGTATTTT. Translation: CASSFGGSTDTQYF. V is TRBV7-6 and J is TRBJ2-3; TRBD2 is a possible D gene (6 bases). Germline CDR1 reads SGHVS; CDR2 reads FNYEAQ. The CDR3 covers 14 residues. Between the trimmed V and J ends, which lost 3 bases and 2 bases, there was a span of 9 bases.

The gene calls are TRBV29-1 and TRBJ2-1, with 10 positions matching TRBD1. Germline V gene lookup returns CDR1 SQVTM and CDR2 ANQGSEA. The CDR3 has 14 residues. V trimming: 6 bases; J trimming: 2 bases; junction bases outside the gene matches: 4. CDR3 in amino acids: CSVAGTGAYNEQFF. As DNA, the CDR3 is TGCAGCGTGGCCGGGACAGGGGCCTACAATGAGCAGTTCTTC.